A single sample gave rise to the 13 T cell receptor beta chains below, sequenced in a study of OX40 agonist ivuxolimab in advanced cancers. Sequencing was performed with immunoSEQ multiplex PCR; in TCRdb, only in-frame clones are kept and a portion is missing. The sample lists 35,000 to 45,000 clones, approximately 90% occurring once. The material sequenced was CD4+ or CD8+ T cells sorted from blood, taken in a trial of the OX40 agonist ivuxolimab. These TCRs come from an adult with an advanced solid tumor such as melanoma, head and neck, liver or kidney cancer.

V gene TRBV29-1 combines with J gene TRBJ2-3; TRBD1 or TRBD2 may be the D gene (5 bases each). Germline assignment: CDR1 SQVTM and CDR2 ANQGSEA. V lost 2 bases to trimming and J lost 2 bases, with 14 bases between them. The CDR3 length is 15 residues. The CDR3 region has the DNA TGCAGCGTTGAATTACGAGGGGAAAACACAGATACGCAGTATTTT. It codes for CSVELRGENTDTQYF.

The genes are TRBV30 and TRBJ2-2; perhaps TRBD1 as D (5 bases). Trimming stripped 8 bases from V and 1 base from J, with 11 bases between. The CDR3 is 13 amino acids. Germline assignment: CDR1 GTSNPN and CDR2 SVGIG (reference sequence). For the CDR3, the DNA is TGTGCCAGAGATAGGGGGAACACCGGGGAGCTGTTTTTT. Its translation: CARDRGNTGELFF.

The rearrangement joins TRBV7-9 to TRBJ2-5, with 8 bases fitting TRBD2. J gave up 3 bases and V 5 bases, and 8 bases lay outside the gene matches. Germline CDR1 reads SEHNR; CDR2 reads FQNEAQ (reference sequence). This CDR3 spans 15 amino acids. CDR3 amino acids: CASSASQLAEETQYF. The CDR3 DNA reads TGTGCCAGCAGCGCTAGTCAACTAGCGGAAGAGACCCAGTACTTC.

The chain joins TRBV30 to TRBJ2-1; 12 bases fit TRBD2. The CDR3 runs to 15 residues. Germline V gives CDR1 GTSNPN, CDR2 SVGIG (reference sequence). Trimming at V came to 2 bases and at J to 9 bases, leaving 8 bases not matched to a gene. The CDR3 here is CAWSYGLAGGIEQFF. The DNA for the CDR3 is TGTGCCTGGAGTTACGGTCTAGCGGGAGGGATTGAGCAGTTCTTC.

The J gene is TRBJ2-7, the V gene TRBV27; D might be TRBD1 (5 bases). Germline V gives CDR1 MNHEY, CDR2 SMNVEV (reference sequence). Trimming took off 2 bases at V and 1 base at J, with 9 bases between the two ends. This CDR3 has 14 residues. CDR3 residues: CASSLNQGSYEQYF. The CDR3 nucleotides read TGTGCCAGCAGTTTAAACCAGGGTTCCTACGAGCAGTACTTC.

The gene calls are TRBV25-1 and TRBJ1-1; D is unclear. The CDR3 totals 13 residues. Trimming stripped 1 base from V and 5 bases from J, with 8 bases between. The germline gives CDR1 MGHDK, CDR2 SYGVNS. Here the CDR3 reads CASSELESTEAFF. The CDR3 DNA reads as TGTGCCAGCAGTGAATTGGAAAGTACTGAAGCTTTCTTT.

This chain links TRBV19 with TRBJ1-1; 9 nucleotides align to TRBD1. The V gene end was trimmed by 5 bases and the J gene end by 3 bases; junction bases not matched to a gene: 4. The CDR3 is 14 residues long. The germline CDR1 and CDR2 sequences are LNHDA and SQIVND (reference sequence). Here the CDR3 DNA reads TGTGCCAGTAGTTCCGGGACAGGGTACACTGAAGCTTTCTTT. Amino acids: CASSSGTGYTEAFF.

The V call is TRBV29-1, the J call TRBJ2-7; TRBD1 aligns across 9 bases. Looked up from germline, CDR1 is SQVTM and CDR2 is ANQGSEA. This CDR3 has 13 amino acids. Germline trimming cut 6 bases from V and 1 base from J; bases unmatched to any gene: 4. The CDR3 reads CSVQTGGSYEQYF. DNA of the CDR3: TGCAGCGTCCAGACAGGGGGGTCCTACGAGCAGTACTTC.

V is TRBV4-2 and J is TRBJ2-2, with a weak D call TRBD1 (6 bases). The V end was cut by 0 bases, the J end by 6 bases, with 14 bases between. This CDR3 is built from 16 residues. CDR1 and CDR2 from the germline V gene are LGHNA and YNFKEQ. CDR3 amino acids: CASSQDRQGKAGELFF. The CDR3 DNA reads TGTGCCAGCAGCCAAGATCGGCAGGGGAAAGCCGGGGAGCTGTTTTTT.

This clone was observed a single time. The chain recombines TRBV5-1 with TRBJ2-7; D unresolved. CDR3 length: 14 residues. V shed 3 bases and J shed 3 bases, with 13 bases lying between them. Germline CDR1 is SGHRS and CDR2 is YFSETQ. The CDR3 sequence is CASSSDQGVYEQYF. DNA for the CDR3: TGCGCCAGCAGCTCTGACCAAGGCGTCTACGAGCAGTACTTC.

The CDR3 region has the DNA TGTGCCAGTAGTACCCGGGACTTCTACAATGAGCAGTTCTTC. Translated, it gives CASSTRDFYNEQFF. This chain connects TRBV19 to TRBJ2-1, with D perhaps matching TRBD2 (6 bases). Germline assignment: CDR1 LNHDA and CDR2 SQIVND (reference sequence). This CDR3 comprises 14 residues. Trimming cost V 4 bases and J 3 bases, with 10 bases left between them.

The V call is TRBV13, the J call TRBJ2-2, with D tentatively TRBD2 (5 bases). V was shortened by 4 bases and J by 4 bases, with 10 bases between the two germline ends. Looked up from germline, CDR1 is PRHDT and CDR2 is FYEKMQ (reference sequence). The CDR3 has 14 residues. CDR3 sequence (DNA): TGTGCCAGCAGCTGGCGGGTCAGCACCGGGGAGCTGTTTTTT. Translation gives CASSWRVSTGELFF. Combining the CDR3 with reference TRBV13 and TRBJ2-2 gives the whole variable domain AAGVIQSPRHLIKEKRETATLKCYPIPRHDTVYWYQQGPGQDPQFLISFYEKMQSDKGSIPDRFSAQQFSDYHSELNMSSLELGDSALYFCASSWRVSTGELFFGEGSRLTVL.

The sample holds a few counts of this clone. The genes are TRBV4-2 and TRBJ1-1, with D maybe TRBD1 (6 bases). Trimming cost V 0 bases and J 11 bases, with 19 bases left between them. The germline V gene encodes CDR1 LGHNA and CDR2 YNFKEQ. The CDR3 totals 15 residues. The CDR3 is CASSQDAGQVLSAFF. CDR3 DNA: TGTGCCAGCAGCCAAGATGCGGGACAAGTCCTTAGCGCTTTCTTT.